One and the same sample provided the 24 T cell receptor beta chains below, sequenced in a study of shared clonotypes between healthy human individuals. Profiled with immunoSEQ multiplex PCR; TCRdb holds only in-frame clones, not every one. The repertoire holds roughly 2.2 million clones, with more than 85% as singletons. Sequencing used naive CD4+ T cells from PBMCs. Sample subset: CD45RA+ positively selected. The receptors derive from a man aged 18 to 29 in good health. Some clones in this sample may be carry-over from other donors' samples.

V gene TRBV5-1 combines with J gene TRBJ1-2, with 7 bases identical to TRBD1. Looked up from germline, CDR1 is SGHRS and CDR2 is YFSETQ. Unmatched junction bases numbered 10, after V lost 0 bases and J lost 2 bases. This CDR3 is built from 17 residues. The CDR3 is CASSLDYRGSGNYGYTF. CDR3 coding DNA: TGCGCCAGCAGCTTGGATTACAGGGGCTCAGGAAACTATGGCTACACCTTC.

In regard to this clone: This CDR3 is also generated by other DNA sequences in the sample. The DNA of the CDR3 is TGTGCCAGCTCACCTGACGGGAACACTGAAGCTTTCTTT. Translating gives CASSPDGNTEAFF. This chain links TRBV18 with TRBJ1-1; D unresolved. Germline-derived CDR1 and CDR2 are KGHSH and LQKENI. With 3 bases removed from V and 1 base from J, the gap between germline ends came to 6 bases. The CDR3 sequence is 13 residues long. The entire variable domain, with the rest obtained from reference TRBV18 and TRBJ1-1, is as follows: NAGVMQNPRHLVRRRGQEARLRCSPMKGHSHVYWYRQLPEEGLKFMVYLQKENIIDESGMPKERFSAEFPKEGPSILRIQQVVRGDSAAYFCASSPDGNTEAFFGQGTRLTVV.

As to this clone: This CDR3 is also generated by other DNA sequences in the sample. V and J are TRBV6-5 and TRBJ1-4, with D hard to call. V lost 4 bases, J lost 0 bases, and 6 bases lay in between. The CDR3 covers 14 residues. Germline V CDR1 and CDR2: MNHEY, SVGAGI. This CDR3 is CASSFSATNEKLFF. The CDR3 DNA reads TGTGCCAGCAGTTTTTCTGCAACTAATGAAAAACTGTTTTTT.

J is TRBJ2-7 and V is TRBV6-5, with 12 bases aligning to TRBD1. This CDR3 has 16 residues. Germline V gene data show CDR1 as MNHEY and CDR2 as SVGAGI. V dropped 0 bases and J dropped 4; count of bases not matched to a gene: 4. The CDR3 loop reads CASSYSLGQGAYEQYF. The CDR3, as DNA: TGTGCCAGCAGTTACTCGTTGGGACAGGGGGCTTACGAGCAGTACTTC.

The chain joins TRBV9 to TRBJ2-2; D gene unclear. CDR1 is SGDLS, CDR2 YYNGEE, per germline. Trimming pared 6 bases from V and 2 bases from J, leaving 17 bases between. There are 16 residues in the CDR3. This chain's CDR3 is CASTALVTSNTGELFF. The CDR3 DNA is TGTGCCAGCACCGCCTTGGTGACTTCTAACACCGGGGAGCTGTTTTTT.

The V and J genes are TRBV6-7 and TRBJ1-1; no reliable D call. TRBV6-7 is an ORF for which the function is uncertain. V was clipped by 6 bases and J by 10 bases, with 30 bases between them. The CDR3 contains 17 residues. DNA for the CDR3: TGTGCCAGCAGGACTTCAAGGAACGGGAGTGGGCCTATCGCAGCTTTCTTT. Amino acid sequence: CASRTSRNGSGPIAAFF.

Regarding this clone: Additional DNA sequences in this sample encode the identical CDR3. The V gene is TRBV28, the J gene TRBJ2-7; 7 nucleotides agree with TRBD2. The CDR3 consists of 15 residues. Looked up from germline, CDR1 is MDHEN and CDR2 is SYDVKM. V dropped 5 bases and J dropped 1; count of bases not matched to a gene: 8. Here the CDR3 DNA reads TGTGCCAGCAGTCCCACCAGCGGGATTTCCTACGAGCAGTACTTC. Translated: CASSPTSGISYEQYF.

Only one count was recorded for this clone. This chain links TRBV2 with TRBJ1-1, with D perhaps matching TRBD1 (5 bases). Per the germline V gene, CDR1 is SNHLY and CDR2 is FYNNEI. This CDR3 has 14 residues. V was shortened by 4 bases and J by 2 bases, with 11 bases between the two germline ends. In nucleotides, the CDR3 is TGTGCCAGCAGTGGAGGTGGGGCTAACACTGAAGCTTTCTTT. This gives the protein CASSGGGANTEAFF.

Of note for this clone: Other DNA sequences in the sample encode the same CDR3. This sequence joins TRBV2 and TRBJ2-6; D is unresolved. Germline V CDR1 and CDR2: SNHLY, FYNNEI. The V end was cut by 4 bases, the J end by 4 bases, with 8 bases between. This CDR3 has 14 residues. CDR3 DNA: TGTGCCAGCAGTGTACGGCCCGGGGCCAACGTCCTGACTTTC. Translating it yields CASSVRPGANVLTF.

In this sample, this clone turned up once. V is TRBV7-3 and J is TRBJ2-1; unclear D gene. V was clipped by 4 bases and J by 8 bases, with 12 bases between them. CDR3 size: 13 residues. CDR1 is SGHTA and CDR2 is FQGTGA in the germline V gene. CDR3 residues: CASSSDPGDEQFF. The CDR3 DNA is TGTGCCAGCAGCTCAGATCCGGGTGATGAGCAGTTCTTC.

V is TRBV7-7 and J is TRBJ2-5; 7 positions match TRBD1. This CDR3 is built from 17 residues. In germline, CDR1 is SSHAT, CDR2 FNYEAQ (reference sequence). V shed 0 bases and J 4 bases; nucleotides not matched to a gene: 11. The CDR3 region has the DNA TGTGCCAGCAGCTTAGCGAGTCGAGACAGGGCTGGAGAGACCCAGTACTTC. Its protein product is CASSLASRDRAGETQYF.

This clone appeared once. The chain links TRBV7-3 to TRBJ2-1; no clear D. Trimming shortened V by 1 base and J by 0 bases, and 7 bases separated the two germline ends. The length of the CDR3 is 15 residues. Germline V CDR1 and CDR2: SGHTA, FQGTGA. The CDR3 region has the DNA TGTGCCAGCAGCTTAATGGCGGTCTCCTACAATGAGCAGTTCTTC. It is translated as CASSLMAVSYNEQFF. Using reference TRBV7-3 and TRBJ2-1 for the parts outside the CDR3, the full variable domain is GAGVSQTPSNKVTEKGKYVELRCDPISGHTALYWYRQSLGQGPEFLIYFQGTGAADDSGLPNDRFFAVRPEGSVSTLKIQRTERGDSAVYLCASSLMAVSYNEQFFGPGTRLTVL.

The chain employs TRBV4-3 and TRBJ2-1; the match to TRBD2 covers 7 bases. The CDR3 runs 17 residues. CDR1 is LGHNA and CDR2 is YSLEER in the germline V gene. V was pared by 0 bases and J by 2 bases, with 7 bases of the junction left unmatched. The CDR3 is CASSQDPGLAAYNEQFF. Here the CDR3 DNA reads TGCGCCAGCAGCCAAGATCCTGGTCTAGCGGCCTACAATGAGCAGTTCTTC.

The rearrangement joins TRBV5-4 to TRBJ1-2; the D gene is possibly TRBD1 (6 bases). The ends were cut back, 0 bases at V and 6 bases at J, with 9 bases in the middle. This CDR3 is built from 13 residues. Germline-derived CDR1 and CDR2 are SGHNT and YYREEE (reference sequence). CDR3 DNA: TGTGCCAGCAGCTTGGACAGACAGGATGGCTACACCTTC. This gives the protein CASSLDRQDGYTF.

The CDR3 is CASSTYPTATDTQYF. In nucleotides, the CDR3 is TGTGCCAGCAGCACTTACCCAACTGCCACAGATACGCAGTATTTT. The chain couples TRBV7-9 to TRBJ2-3; D gene ambiguous. V lost 5 bases and J 2 bases, leaving 14 bases between the germline ends. There are 15 residues in the CDR3. Germline CDR1 is SEHNR and CDR2 is FQNEAQ (reference sequence).

In its sample, this clone was seen once. The rearrangement uses TRBV5-3 and TRBJ2-7; D might be TRBD1 (6 bases). TRBV5-3 is an ORF; its function is uncertain. This CDR3 contains 15 residues. The V end was cut by 8 bases, the J end by 1 base, with 19 bases between. The CDR3, as DNA: TGTGCCAGCAGCCGAGACAGGTTCCCGTCCTACGAGCAGTACTTC. Its protein is CASSRDRFPSYEQYF.

The genes are TRBV6-1 and TRBJ1-1, with D unclear. The CDR3 is made up of 10 amino acids. In germline, CDR1 is MNHNS, CDR2 SASEGT. The V end was cut by 6 bases, the J end by 8 bases, with 7 bases between. The CDR3 loop is CASSRTEAFF. The CDR3 DNA follows: TGTGCCAGCAGCCGAACGGAAGCTTTCTTT.

The chain has TRBV10-3 and TRBJ1-3; 7 nucleotides align to TRBD1. This CDR3 has 16 residues. Per the germline V gene, CDR1 is ENHRY and CDR2 is SYGVKD. V gave up 6 bases and J gave up 0 bases; unmatched junction bases: 8. The DNA for the CDR3 is TGTGCCATCAGACCGGGACAGTTAATCTCTGGAAACACCATATATTTT. Protein product: CAIRPGQLISGNTIYF.

The CDR3 spells CASSPRTSGIIGSQYF. Written as DNA, the CDR3 is TGTGCCAGCAGCCCTCGGACTAGCGGGATAATCGGATCGCAGTATTTT. The chain joins TRBV21-1 to TRBJ2-3; TRBD2, the table's D call, lacks a check against the DNA. TRBV21-1 is labeled a pseudogene. This CDR3 region has 16 residues.

V is TRBV2 and J is TRBJ1-2, with D perhaps TRBD1 (6 bases). The germline gives CDR1 SNHLY, CDR2 FYNNEI. V was pared by 6 bases and J by 3 bases, with 14 bases between. The CDR3 length is 14 residues. The CDR3 DNA reads as TGTGCCAGCAGGGGCGGGGGGCGTGACTATGGCTACACCTTC. Protein sequence: CASRGGGRDYGYTF. The variable domain in full, completed from reference TRBV2 and TRBJ1-2, reads EPEVTQTPSHQVTQMGQEVILRCVPISNHLYFYWYRQILGQKVEFLVSFYNNEISEKSEIFDDQFSVERPDGSNFTLKIRSTKLEDSAMYFCASRGGGRDYGYTFGSGTRLTVV.

The chain couples TRBV9 to TRBJ1-3; 9 nucleotides match TRBD1. Germline CDR1 reads SGDLS; CDR2 reads YYNGEE. V shed 3 bases, J shed 2 bases, and the junction held 3 bases outside the gene matches. The CDR3 contains 15 residues. The CDR3 reads CASSDGTGPGNTIYF. The CDR3, as DNA: TGTGCCAGCAGCGACGGGACAGGGCCTGGAAACACCATATATTTT.

The rearrangement links TRBV5-4 to TRBJ2-3, with a weak D call TRBD1 (7 bases). CDR1 and CDR2 from the germline V gene are SGHNT and YYREEE (reference sequence). Trimming stripped 5 bases from V and 0 bases from J, with 16 bases between. The CDR3 is 16 amino acids. The CDR3 coding sequence is TGTGCCAGCAGTCCTCTGACAGGGACTAGCACAGATACGCAGTATTTT. Its translation: CASSPLTGTSTDTQYF.

V is TRBV5-5 and J is TRBJ1-2; the match to TRBD1 covers 7 bases. CDR1 and CDR2 (germline): SGHKS, YYEKEE (reference sequence). The V segment lost 4 bases and the J segment 5 bases; nucleotides outside the gene matches: 8. The CDR3 has 14 residues. The CDR3 region is CASSPIGTAYGYTF. The CDR3 DNA follows: TGTGCCAGCAGCCCTATAGGGACAGCGTATGGCTACACCTTC. Filled out from reference TRBV5-5 and TRBJ1-2, the complete variable domain reads DAGVTQSPTHLIKTRGQQVTLRCSPISGHKSVSWYQQVLGQGPQFIFQYYEKEERGRGNFPDRFSARQFPNYSSELNVNALLLGDSALYLCASSPIGTAYGYTFGSGTRLTVV.

The genes are TRBV30 and TRBJ2-1; 7 bases are shared with TRBD2. Germline CDR1 GTSNPN, CDR2 SVGIG (reference sequence). The CDR3 contains 14 residues. With 5 bases clipped from V and 3 bases from J, the junction kept 7 bases outside the gene matches. The CDR3 sequence: CAWLGGSGYNEQFF. In DNA, the CDR3 is TGTGCCTGGCTGGGGGGGAGTGGCTACAATGAGCAGTTCTTC.